Following are 26 T cell receptor beta chains from one sample sequenced in a study of shared clonotypes between healthy human individuals. Generated by immunoSEQ multiplex PCR, the TCRdb table keeps only in-frame clones and is missing some. Counted here are more than 550,000 clones, about 90% occurring once; the ten biggest clones make up around a third. Sequenced input: memory CD8+ T cells from PBMCs. Subset here: CD45RO+ cells pooled with CCR7-negative TemRA cells. The receptor source for this set is a man younger than 30 in good health. Some clones in this sample may be carry-over from other donors' samples.

J is TRBJ2-7 and V is TRBV6-5, with D possibly matching TRBD1 (6 bases). Per germline, CDR1 MNHEY and CDR2 SVGAGI. The CDR3 covers 14 residues. Trimming removed 5 bases from V and 5 bases from J, with 16 bases in between. The CDR3 loop is CASSRQVGWNEQYF. The CDR3 nucleotides read TGTGCCAGCAGTCGACAGGTGGGATGGAACGAGCAGTACTTC.

CDR3 DNA sequence: TGTGCCAGCAGCCAGCACTCTGGAAACACCATATATTTT. Its translation: CASSQHSGNTIYF. The gene calls are TRBV6-5 and TRBJ1-3; no definite D call. Trimming pared 6 bases from V and 0 bases from J, leaving 6 bases between. Germline assignment: CDR1 MNHEY and CDR2 SVGAGI. The CDR3 sequence is 13 residues long.

V is TRBV6-5 and J is TRBJ1-3; D is ambiguous. The CDR3 loop spans 15 amino acids. The ends were cut back, 2 bases at V and 4 bases at J, with 12 bases in the middle. Germline CDR1 reads MNHEY; CDR2 reads SVGAGI. CDR3 protein: CASSYRAVTGNTIYF. The CDR3 coding sequence is TGTGCCAGCAGTTACAGGGCAGTAACGGGAAACACCATATATTTT.

The rearrangement links TRBV7-9 to TRBJ1-2, with D possibly TRBD1 on 5 matching bases. Trimming shortened V by 3 bases and J by 3 bases, and 11 bases separated the two germline ends. The CDR3 runs to 14 residues. Germline V CDR1 and CDR2: SEHNR, FQNEAQ (reference sequence). As DNA, the CDR3 is TGTGCCAGCAGCTTTTCGACAGTTGACTATGGCTACACCTTC. Translation: CASSFSTVDYGYTF.

The table lists this clone with a count of one. This rearrangement joins TRBV28 to TRBJ1-1, with unresolved D. Germline V CDR1 and CDR2: MDHEN, SYDVKM. V was trimmed by 5 bases and J by 9 bases, leaving 10 bases between them. The length of the CDR3 is 11 residues. CDR3 amino acids: CASSGGEQAFF. The CDR3 bases are TGTGCCAGCAGTGGTGGGGAGCAAGCTTTCTTT.

This chain connects TRBV10-1 to TRBJ2-5; maybe TRBD1 (5 bases). V shed 6 bases and J shed 7 bases, with 15 bases lying between them. The CDR3 covers 13 residues. Germline V gene sequence: CDR1 WNHNN, CDR2 SYGVQD (reference sequence). The CDR3 sequence: CASRQDAAGTQYF. CDR3 nucleotides: TGCGCCAGCAGACAGGACGCGGCAGGGACCCAGTACTTC.

The chain recombines TRBV12-5 with TRBJ2-1; perhaps TRBD2 as D (6 bases). Germline CDR1 reads LGHNT; CDR2 reads FRNRAP. The CDR3 has 18 amino acids. Trimming shortened V by 0 bases and J by 7 bases, and 22 bases separated the two germline ends. DNA for the CDR3: TGTGCTAGTGGTTTGGTTTATACCGGGACTCAACATAGGAATGAGCAGTTCTTC. This translates into CASGLVYTGTQHRNEQFF. The variable domain in full, completed from reference TRBV12-5 and TRBJ2-1, reads DARVTQTPRHKVTEMGQEVTMRCQPILGHNTVFWYRQTMMQGLELLAYFRNRAPLDDSGMPKDRFSAEMPDATLATLKIQPSEPRDSAVYFCASGLVYTGTQHRNEQFFGPGTRLTVL.

The rearrangement uses TRBV7-8 and TRBJ2-7, with 9 bases matching TRBD1. The germline V gene encodes CDR1 SGHVS and CDR2 FQNEAQ. This CDR3 has 14 amino acids. The J segment lost 4 bases and the V segment lost 5 bases, leaving 6 bases of the junction unmatched. CDR3 residues: CASSPQGAWYEQYF. The DNA for the CDR3 is TGTGCCAGCAGCCCACAGGGGGCTTGGTACGAGCAGTACTTC.

The gene calls are TRBV6-5 and TRBJ2-7; the D is unclear. CDR1 and CDR2 (germline): MNHEY, SVGAGI. The CDR3 extends over 11 amino acids. The V end lost 7 bases, the J end lost 5 bases, and 9 bases lay between the germline ends. CDR3 protein: CASTLGHEQYF. CDR3 DNA sequence: TGTGCCAGCACCCTTGGCCACGAGCAGTACTTC.

This sequence joins TRBV7-9 and TRBJ2-3; D possibly corresponds to TRBD2 (5 bases). The ends were cut back, 5 bases at V and 0 bases at J, with 12 bases in the middle. The CDR3 extends over 15 amino acids. Per the germline V gene, CDR1 is SEHNR and CDR2 is FQNEAQ (reference sequence). The CDR3 reads CASSLPADSTDTQYF. The CDR3 DNA is TGTGCCAGCAGCCTACCAGCGGACAGCACAGATACGCAGTATTTT. Using reference TRBV7-9 and TRBJ2-3 for the parts outside the CDR3, the full variable domain is DTGVSQNPRHKITKRGQNVTFRCDPISEHNRLYWYRQTLGQGPEFLTYFQNEAQLEKSRLLSDRFSAERPKGSFSTLEIQRTEQGDSAMYLCASSLPADSTDTQYFGPGTRLTVL.

The V call is TRBV11-2, the J call TRBJ2-3, with no clear D. CDR3 length: 16 residues. Per germline, CDR1 SGHAT and CDR2 FQNNGV. V was cut by 5 bases and J by 3 bases, with 18 bases left in between. The CDR3 is CASSLDPINPTDTQYF. In DNA, the CDR3 is TGTGCCAGCAGCCTCGACCCTATTAACCCTACAGATACGCAGTATTTT.

CDR3 residues: CASSLVAGVSWETQYF. In DNA, the CDR3 is TGTGCCAGCAGTTTGGTAGCGGGAGTTAGTTGGGAGACCCAGTACTTC. The rearrangement uses TRBV27 and TRBJ2-5; 9 positions agree with TRBD2. Germline assignment: CDR1 MNHEY and CDR2 SMNVEV (reference sequence). The V and J ends lost 3 bases and 5 bases, in that order; junction bases with no gene match: 10. The CDR3 runs 16 residues.

This rearrangement joins TRBV6-5 to TRBJ2-3; D tentatively fits TRBD1 or TRBD2 (5 bases each). Per germline, CDR1 MNHEY and CDR2 SVGAGI. The length of the CDR3 is 14 residues. The ends were cut back, 7 bases at V and 1 base at J, with 12 bases in the middle. CDR3 sequence reads: CASTRGGRTDTQYF. As DNA, the CDR3 is TGTGCCAGCACCCGGGGCGGGCGCACAGATACGCAGTATTTT.

The chain couples TRBV5-4 to TRBJ2-3; the D call may be TRBD1 or TRBD2 (5 bases each). V dropped 0 bases and J dropped 3 bases, with 14 bases sitting between them. Germline CDR1 SGHNT, CDR2 YYREEE (reference sequence). This CDR3 is built from 16 residues. The CDR3 DNA reads as TGTGCCAGCAGCTTGGAGGGACCCCAAACAACAGATACGCAGTATTTT. Its translation is CASSLEGPQTTDTQYF.

This clone was seen only once. The chain joins TRBV25-1 to TRBJ2-7, with D unclear. CDR1 is MGHDK and CDR2 is SYGVNS in the germline V gene. V was cut by 8 bases and J by 3 bases, with 11 bases left in between. The CDR3 length is 12 residues. The CDR3 DNA is TGTGCCAGCCCCCCCCTCGGCTACGAGCAGTACTTC. Amino acid sequence: CASPPLGYEQYF.

This clone was detected only a few times. The rearrangement links TRBV19 to TRBJ2-3; 7 bases line up with TRBD2. The germline CDR1 and CDR2 sequences are LNHDA and SQIVND (reference sequence). V was pared by 6 bases and J by 7 bases, with 10 bases of the junction left unmatched. The CDR3 consists of 14 residues. The CDR3 loop reads CASRGLSGGYTQYF. The DNA for the CDR3 is TGTGCCAGTAGAGGACTTTCGGGGGGATATACGCAGTATTTT. Combining the CDR3 with reference TRBV19 and TRBJ2-3 gives the whole variable domain DGGITQSPKYLFRKEGQNVTLSCEQNLNHDAMYWYRQDPGQGLRLIYYSQIVNDFQKGDIAEGYSVSREKKESFPLTVTSAQKNPTAFYLCASRGLSGGYTQYFGPGTRLTVL.

The V call is TRBV11-1, the J call TRBJ2-2; a weak D match, TRBD1 (5 bases). CDR3 length: 14 residues. Germline lookup yields CDR1 SGHAT and CDR2 FQDESV (reference sequence). V lost 1 base and J 4 bases, leaving 7 bases between the germline ends. CDR3 nucleotides: TGTGCCAGCAGCTTAGGCAGGGTCACCGGGGAGCTGTTTTTT. It yields the protein CASSLGRVTGELFF. Drawing the rest from reference TRBV11-1 and TRBJ2-2, the complete variable domain is EAEVAQSPRYKITEKSQAVAFWCDPISGHATLYWYRQILGQGPELLVQFQDESVVDDSQLPKDRFSAERLKGVDSTLKIQPAELGDSAMYLCASSLGRVTGELFFGEGSRLTVL.

This chain links TRBV29-1 with TRBJ2-7; D is perhaps TRBD2 (6 bases). CDR3 length: 15 residues. Germline V gene sequence: CDR1 SQVTM, CDR2 ANQGSEA. Trimming took off 3 bases at V and 2 bases at J, with 17 bases between the two ends. Here the CDR3 reads CSVEGGGPLPYEQYF. Here the CDR3 DNA reads TGCAGCGTTGAGGGAGGAGGCCCTCTACCCTACGAGCAGTACTTC.

The chain links TRBV6-6 to TRBJ1-2; the D is unclear. Germline values: CDR1 MNHNY, CDR2 SVGAGI (reference sequence). This CDR3 spans 15 amino acids. The V end was cut by 2 bases, the J end by 3 bases, with 13 bases between. In nucleotides, the CDR3 is TGTGCCAGCAGTTACCCGTTCGGCCAATACTATGGCTACACCTTC. This sequence encodes CASSYPFGQYYGYTF.

V gene TRBV29-1 combines with J gene TRBJ2-6, with D unclear. Germline assignment: CDR1 SQVTM and CDR2 ANQGSEA. V was clipped by 5 bases and J by 0 bases, with 2 bases between them. The CDR3 spans 12 residues. For the CDR3, the DNA is TGCAGCGTTCACTCTGGGGCCAACGTCCTGACTTTC. Translation: CSVHSGANVLTF.

J is TRBJ2-1 and V is TRBV29-1; a possible D gene is TRBD2 (6 bases). This CDR3 spans 13 amino acids. V was trimmed by 3 bases and J by 6 bases, leaving 12 bases between them. The germline CDR1 and CDR2 sequences are SQVTM and ANQGSEA. DNA of the CDR3: TGCAGCGTTGAGCTAGCGTCTACCAATGAGCAGTTCTTC. As protein: CSVELASTNEQFF.

This chain uses TRBV7-9 with TRBJ1-2; D possibly corresponds to TRBD1 (5 bases). The CDR3 sequence is 13 residues long. V lost 5 bases and J 4 bases, leaving 11 bases between the germline ends. Germline V CDR1 and CDR2: SEHNR, FQNEAQ (reference sequence). CDR3 residues: CASSRDRIYGYTF. The DNA of the CDR3 is TGTGCCAGCAGCCGGGACCGGATCTATGGCTACACCTTC.

The chain has TRBV5-6 and TRBJ1-1; D unclear. With 1 base removed from V and 4 bases from J, the gap between germline ends came to 14 bases. This CDR3 region has 15 residues. Germline V gene lookup returns CDR1 SGHDT and CDR2 YYEEEE. CDR3 nucleotides: TGTGCCAGCAGCTTGACGGAGGTGTTGGGCACTGAAGCTTTCTTT. Translating it yields CASSLTEVLGTEAFF.

The chain links TRBV6-1 to TRBJ2-1; tentatively, D is TRBD1 (5 bases). The CDR3 has 12 residues. Germline V gene data show CDR1 as MNHNS and CDR2 as SASEGT. V was shortened by 3 bases and J by 15 bases, with 15 bases between the two germline ends. CDR3 loop: CASSDHRPQGFF. The CDR3, as DNA: TGTGCCAGCAGTGACCACAGGCCCCAGGGGTTCTTC.

The chain is built from TRBV5-1 and TRBJ2-1; D gene ambiguous. Germline CDR1 and CDR2: SGHRS and YFSETQ. The CDR3 runs 13 residues. The V and J ends lost 2 bases and 7 bases respectively, with 10 bases between them. This chain's CDR3 is CASSLPDPNEQFF. The CDR3 region has the DNA TGCGCCAGCAGCTTACCGGACCCAAATGAGCAGTTCTTC.

The chain has TRBV27 and TRBJ2-7; weak D call: TRBD1 (5 bases). CDR3 length: 16 residues. Trimming removed 0 bases from V and 3 bases from J, with 15 bases in between. Germline V lookup: CDR1 MNHEY, CDR2 SMNVEV (reference sequence). DNA of the CDR3: TGTGCCAGCAGTTTATCAGGGGCCTCGTGGGGCTACGAGCAGTACTTC. Amino acids: CASSLSGASWGYEQYF.